Listed here are 32 T cell receptor beta chains from one sample, sequenced in a study of PD-1 blockade in classical Hodgkin lymphoma. Time point noted: cycle 4 day 1 (C4D1), after more than five weeks of nivolumab. All trial patients relapsed after autologous stem cell transplantation. TCRdb keeps only in-frame clones here, not all; method: immunoSEQ multiplex PCR. The sample holds some 93,000 clones, roughly 78% seen once. The specimen comprised peripheral blood mononuclear cells (PBMCs), sampled before the fourth cycle of nivolumab. These receptors were taken from a human donor with classical Hodgkin lymphoma.

V is TRBV28 and J is TRBJ1-5; tentative D call: TRBD1 (5 bases). The ends were cut back, 5 bases at V and 0 bases at J, with 20 bases in the middle. Germline lookup yields CDR1 MDHEN and CDR2 SYDVKM. The CDR3 is 18 amino acids. The DNA of the CDR3 is TGTGCCAGCAGTCGGTTGTGGGCAGGGAGCCATAGCAATCAGCCCCAGCATTTT. This encodes CASSRLWAGSHSNQPQHF.

This chain connects TRBV5-8 to TRBJ1-1, with 9 bases aligning to TRBD1. This CDR3 is built from 15 residues. J was trimmed by 6 bases and V by 0 bases; bases with no gene match: 6. The germline gives CDR1 SGHTS, CDR2 YDEGEE. As DNA, the CDR3 is TGTGCCAGCAGCTTGGACGGGACAGGGCTCGCTGAAGCTTTCTTT. Protein sequence: CASSLDGTGLAEAFF.

The count of this clone is one. The chain uses TRBV27 and TRBJ2-1, with 8 positions matching TRBD2. Per germline, CDR1 MNHEY and CDR2 SMNVEV (reference sequence). The CDR3 consists of 17 residues. V lost 5 bases, J lost 0 bases, and 9 bases stayed unmatched. The CDR3 DNA reads as TGTGCCAGCAGTCCCTCCGCCGGGACTAGCTCCTACAATGAGCAGTTCTTC. Amino acid sequence: CASSPSAGTSSYNEQFF.

The genes are TRBV23-1 and TRBJ1-2; D possibly corresponds to TRBD1 (6 bases). TRBV23-1 is filed as an ORF, its function uncertain. This CDR3 has 19 residues. V lost 5 bases, J lost 4 bases, and 29 bases lay in between. The CDR3 protein is CASSIVAGQTLCPGYGYTF. The CDR3 nucleotides are TGCGCCAGCAGTATAGTAGCCGGACAGACGTTATGCCCTGGCTATGGCTACACCTTC.

The CDR3 loop reads CASSTPSGGAGNEQFF. As DNA, the CDR3 is TGTGCCAGTAGTACACCGAGCGGGGGGGCCGGCAATGAGCAGTTCTTC. The rearrangement uses TRBV19 and TRBJ2-1; TRBD2 matches 10 bases. Trimming cost V 4 bases and J 6 bases; bases outside gene matches: 9. CDR1 is LNHDA, CDR2 SQIVND, per germline (reference sequence). CDR3 length: 16 amino acids.

This chain links TRBV7-9 with TRBJ2-2, with 7 nucleotides matching TRBD2. CDR1 SEHNR and CDR2 FQNEAQ come from the germline V gene (reference sequence). V lost 1 base to trimming and J lost 2 bases; unmatched junction nucleotides: 1. The CDR3 loop spans 15 amino acids. In nucleotides, the CDR3 is TGTGCCAGCAGCTTAGGACTAGCAAACACCGGGGAGCTGTTTTTT. It yields the protein CASSLGLANTGELFF.

The chain uses TRBV15 and TRBJ2-7; D may be TRBD2 (6 bases). CDR1 and CDR2 (germline): LNHNV, YYDKDF (reference sequence). This CDR3 contains 14 residues. Trimming pared 1 base from V and 6 bases from J, leaving 13 bases between. The CDR3 coding sequence is TGTGCCACCAGCAGAGGAACTAGCTGGGGCGAGCAGTACTTC. Translating it yields CATSRGTSWGEQYF.

This clone has a handful of counts. Other nucleotide sequences from this sample produce the same CDR3. The chain has TRBV7-9 and TRBJ1-2; no clear D gene. Trimming took 2 bases from V and 0 from J, leaving 4 bases between them. This CDR3 contains 13 residues. Germline V CDR1 and CDR2: SEHNR, FQNEAQ (reference sequence). CDR3 in DNA: TGTGCCAGCAGCTTATACTCTAACTATGGCTACACCTTC. This translates into CASSLYSNYGYTF.

This sequence joins TRBV2 and TRBJ1-2; the match to TRBD1 covers 7 bases. Germline V lookup: CDR1 SNHLY, CDR2 FYNNEI. There are 12 residues in the CDR3. V dropped 9 bases and J dropped 4; count of bases not matched to a gene: 5. The CDR3 reads CARSDRSYGYTF. Here the CDR3 DNA reads TGTGCCAGGTCGGACAGGAGCTATGGCTACACCTTC. Supplemented by reference TRBV2 and TRBJ1-2, the full variable domain reads EPEVTQTPSHQVTQMGQEVILRCVPISNHLYFYWYRQILGQKVEFLVSFYNNEISEKSEIFDDQFSVERPDGSNFTLKIRSTKLEDSAMYFCARSDRSYGYTFGSGTRLTVV.

This clone has only one observation. The rearrangement links TRBV5-6 to TRBJ2-3; D may be TRBD2 (8 bases). Trimming took off 0 bases at V and 4 bases at J, with 12 bases between the two ends. The CDR3 consists of 15 residues. CDR1 and CDR2 (germline): SGHDT, YYEEEE. The CDR3 nucleotides are TGTGCCAGCAGCTTGGCGGGAGGGGGCGCAGATACGCAGTATTTT. Protein sequence: CASSLAGGGADTQYF. The full variable domain, completed using reference TRBV5-6 and TRBJ2-3, is DAGVTQSPTHLIKTRGQQVTLRCSPKSGHDTVSWYQQALGQGPQFIFQYYEEEERQRGNFPDRFSGHQFPNYSSELNVNALLLGDSALYLCASSLAGGGADTQYFGPGTRLTVL.

The chain joins TRBV28 to TRBJ1-4; D uncertain. This CDR3 has 12 residues. Germline assignment: CDR1 MDHEN and CDR2 SYDVKM. Trimming pared 7 bases from V and 8 bases from J, leaving 11 bases between. The CDR3 DNA sequence: TGTGCCAGCACCGGCAATGGAGAAAAACTGTTTTTT. It specifies CASTGNGEKLFF.

V usage is TRBV19 and J usage is TRBJ1-1; a weak D match, TRBD1 (6 bases). This CDR3 region has 11 residues. Germline lookup yields CDR1 LNHDA and CDR2 SQIVND (reference sequence). Trimming cost V 9 bases and J 12 bases, with 17 bases left between them. Here the CDR3 reads CASEGVSGSFF. The CDR3 bases are TGTGCCAGCGAGGGGGTCTCGGGGTCTTTCTTT.

This chain connects TRBV6-1 to TRBJ2-7; no clear D gene. Germline values: CDR1 MNHNS, CDR2 SASEGT. V was trimmed by 6 bases and J by 5 bases, leaving 8 bases between them. The CDR3 sequence is 11 residues long. CDR3 sequence reads: CASRRRDEQYF. The CDR3 nucleotides read TGTGCCAGCAGACGTAGGGACGAGCAGTACTTC.

The genes are TRBV4-2 and TRBJ2-3; 7 bases agree with TRBD1. V dropped 1 base and J dropped 0; count of bases not matched to a gene: 16. CDR3 length: 20 amino acids. The V gene's germline CDR1 is LGHNA and CDR2 YNFKEQ. The CDR3 reads CASSQGVGQLSYSSTDTQYF. The CDR3 DNA follows: TGTGCCAGCAGCCAAGGAGTGGGACAGTTAAGTTACTCTAGCACAGATACGCAGTATTTT.

V usage is TRBV10-3 and J usage is TRBJ2-3; D not certain. The ends were cut back, 2 bases at V and 0 bases at J, with 9 bases in the middle. The CDR3 consists of 15 residues. The germline V gene encodes CDR1 ENHRY and CDR2 SYGVKD. CDR3 nucleotide sequence: TGTGCCATCAGTGAGAGACCCACGAGCACAGATACGCAGTATTTT. Its translation: CAISERPTSTDTQYF.

The V call is TRBV27, the J call TRBJ1-5; 8 positions match TRBD1. The CDR3 totals 15 residues. V lost 3 bases, J lost 7 bases, and 8 bases stayed unmatched. The V gene's germline CDR1 is MNHEY and CDR2 SMNVEV (reference sequence). In DNA, the CDR3 is TGTGCCAGCAGTTTTCTGCAGGGGGCGAGGCAGCCCCAGCATTTT. The encoded protein is CASSFLQGARQPQHF.

The chain carries TRBV15 and TRBJ2-3; 12 positions match TRBD1. This CDR3 is built from 19 residues. V was pared by 0 bases and J by 4 bases, with 11 bases of the junction left unmatched. Germline V gene data show CDR1 as LNHNV and CDR2 as YYDKDF (reference sequence). DNA for the CDR3: TGTGCCACCAGCAGAGATTGGGACAGGGGGCGTGGGAAGGCAGATACGCAGTATTTT. Residues: CATSRDWDRGRGKADTQYF.

Comment on this clone: Additional DNA sequences in this sample encode the identical CDR3. The CDR3 DNA follows: TGTGCCAGCAGCTTGGCCACAGATACGCAGTATTTT. Residues: CASSLATDTQYF. The chain employs TRBV5-6 and TRBJ2-3; D gene ambiguous. The germline gives CDR1 SGHDT, CDR2 YYEEEE. Between the trimmed V and J ends, which lost 0 bases and 2 bases, there was a span of 1 base. There are 12 residues in the CDR3.

This clone was observed a handful of times. V usage is TRBV19 and J usage is TRBJ1-6; maybe TRBD1 (5 bases). CDR1 and CDR2 from the germline V gene are LNHDA and SQIVND (reference sequence). This CDR3 has 15 residues. V was clipped by 7 bases and J by 3 bases, with 13 bases between them. The CDR3 region has the DNA TGTGCCAGTACCCCTGCGGGACTCTATAATTCACCCCTCCACTTT. Residues: CASTPAGLYNSPLHF.

The chain joins TRBV18 to TRBJ1-1, with TRBD1 as a possible D gene (6 bases). Per the germline V gene, CDR1 is KGHSH and CDR2 is LQKENI. With 3 bases removed from V and 6 bases from J, the gap between germline ends came to 23 bases. The length of the CDR3 is 17 residues. CDR3 sequence: CASSPRLPGALLAEAFF. DNA for the CDR3: TGTGCCAGCTCACCTCGCCTCCCAGGGGCCCTTTTGGCTGAAGCTTTCTTT.

This clone was observed once. This chain uses TRBV5-1 with TRBJ2-7, with D possibly matching TRBD1 (6 bases). The CDR3 runs to 14 residues. V was shortened by 2 bases and J by 1 base, with 10 bases between the two germline ends. Germline-derived CDR1 and CDR2 are SGHRS and YFSETQ. CDR3 sequence reads: CASSFGQGSYEQYF. DNA of the CDR3: TGCGCCAGCAGCTTTGGGCAGGGGTCCTACGAGCAGTACTTC.

This chain uses TRBV29-1 with TRBJ2-3; D gene ambiguous. CDR3 size: 13 residues. V was pared by 7 bases and J by 1 base, with 12 bases between. Germline V gene data show CDR1 as SQVTM and CDR2 as ANQGSEA. The CDR3 coding sequence is TGCAGCGCAATCTACAGCCGCACAGATACGCAGTATTTT. Its translation is CSAIYSRTDTQYF.

J is TRBJ2-7 and V is TRBV11-3, with D possibly being TRBD1 or TRBD2 (5 bases each). Trimming left V 1 base short and J 3 bases short, with 10 bases between. The CDR3 length is 14 residues. The germline CDR1 and CDR2 sequences are SGHNT and YENEEA. The CDR3 nucleotides are TGTGCCAGCAGCTTAGTAGGGGACGACTACGAGCAGTACTTC. It encodes CASSLVGDDYEQYF.

This clone was counted once. This chain connects TRBV28 to TRBJ1-5; D remains ambiguous. The CDR3 is 12 amino acids. V was pared by 10 bases and J by 1 base, with 8 bases between. Germline lookup yields CDR1 MDHEN and CDR2 SYDVKM. CDR3 loop: CATTNSNQPQHF. The CDR3 DNA reads TGTGCCACCACTAACAGCAATCAGCCCCAGCATTTT.

The chain has TRBV29-1 and TRBJ1-1; no clear D gene. Trimming cost V 8 bases and J 4 bases, with 17 bases left between them. This CDR3 contains 13 residues. Per the germline V gene, CDR1 is SQVTM and CDR2 is ANQGSEA. CDR3: CSLSWELGTEAFF. CDR3 DNA sequence: TGCAGCTTGTCGTGGGAATTGGGCACTGAAGCTTTCTTT.

CDR3: CASPHLGVIYEKLFF. The CDR3 DNA reads as TGTGCCAGCCCTCACCTGGGGGTGATTTATGAAAAACTGTTTTTT. V usage is TRBV18 and J usage is TRBJ1-4; D may be TRBD1 (5 bases). Germline V gene sequence: CDR1 KGHSH, CDR2 LQKENI. Trimming took 8 bases from V and 6 from J, leaving 19 bases between them. The CDR3 has 15 amino acids.

The rearrangement joins TRBV5-1 to TRBJ2-1; 9 positions match TRBD1. The CDR3 is made up of 15 amino acids. Germline V gene sequence: CDR1 SGHRS, CDR2 YFSETQ. The junction had 10 bases not matched to a gene; V was cut back by 4 bases and J by 8 bases. The CDR3 DNA is TGCGCCAGCAGCCCGTCCGGGACAGGGTTCGATGAGCAGTTCTTC. It specifies CASSPSGTGFDEQFF.

The genes are TRBV7-6 and TRBJ1-1; D unresolved. The germline CDR1 and CDR2 sequences are SGHVS and FNYEAQ. The CDR3 runs 13 residues. V lost 3 bases and J lost 3, with 8 bases in between. This CDR3 reads CASSLSGHTEAFF. The CDR3 nucleotides read TGTGCCAGCAGCTTGTCCGGGCACACTGAAGCTTTCTTT.

The chain has TRBV13 and TRBJ2-7; 7 positions agree with TRBD2. The CDR3 length is 13 residues. CDR1 is PRHDT and CDR2 is FYEKMQ in the germline V gene (reference sequence). V lost 3 bases to trimming and J lost 3 bases; unmatched junction nucleotides: 2. CDR3 amino acids: CASSLGGDYEQYF. CDR3 in DNA: TGTGCCAGCAGCTTGGGGGGGGACTACGAGCAGTACTTC.

This clone was counted a few times. The genes are TRBV28 and TRBJ1-5; possible D gene TRBD1, 5 bases. Trimming pared 5 bases from V and 7 bases from J, leaving 15 bases between. The CDR3 contains 14 residues. Germline V gives CDR1 MDHEN, CDR2 SYDVKM. CDR3 sequence (DNA): TGTGCCAGCAGTCTTGGGGGGGTGGGGCAGCCCCAGCATTTT. Residues: CASSLGGVGQPQHF.

This chain joins TRBV5-1 and TRBJ1-2; no definite D call. The CDR3 runs to 15 residues. Germline lookup yields CDR1 SGHRS and CDR2 YFSETQ. Between the trimmed V and J ends, which lost 2 bases and 4 bases, there was a span of 15 bases. The CDR3: CASSLGQATIYGYTF. The CDR3 bases are TGCGCCAGCAGCTTAGGGCAGGCCACCATCTATGGCTACACCTTC.

The rearrangement uses TRBV5-1 and TRBJ1-1; TRBD1 matches 8 bases. This CDR3 comprises 15 residues. Germline V gives CDR1 SGHRS, CDR2 YFSETQ. The V segment lost 2 bases and the J segment 5 bases; nucleotides outside the gene matches: 8. This CDR3 reads CASSLLGQGGTEAFF. DNA for the CDR3: TGCGCCAGCAGCTTACTTGGACAGGGCGGGACTGAAGCTTTCTTT. The full variable domain, rest sourced from reference TRBV5-1 and TRBJ1-1, is KAGVTQTPRYLIKTRGQQVTLSCSPISGHRSVSWYQQTPGQGLQFLFEYFSETQRNKGNFPGRFSGRQFSNSRSEMNVSTLELGDSALYLCASSLLGQGGTEAFFGQGTRLTVV.